Sequencing of this T cell receptor beta chain was carried out in a study of neurological immune-mediated disorders. TCRdb itself ran the 5' RACE reads through MiXCR, one entry per CDR3 protein. The sample consists of 20,000 to 25,000 distinct CDR3 sequences, approximately 7% of them appearing once. General study findings and limits: Expanded clones shared no identical CDR3 amino acid sequences across subjects, which suggested private TCR-beta repertoires in all groups.

The study drew its healthy controls from blood bank volunteers in Maryland, USA. Germline loops: CDR1 SGHDT, CDR2 YYEEEE. The CDR3 extends over 12 amino acids. V lost 7 bases and J lost 10; bases outside the gene matches: 9. This clonotype was observed at least ten times. Its specificity is unknown. Sequencing was done on a sample of PBMCs. The genes are TRBV5-6 and TRBJ1-2, with 8 bases identical to TRBD1. The source of this sequence is a woman aged 35 to 49 in good health. The CDR3 loop reads CASGQGASAYTF. CDR3 nucleotides: TGTGCCAGCGGCCAGGGGGCTAGTGCCTACACCTTC.